Listed here are 3 T cell receptor beta chains from one sample, sequenced in a study of OX40 agonist ivuxolimab in advanced cancers. The table came from immunoSEQ multiplex PCR; TCRdb's copy has only in-frame clones and leaves some out. The table includes 60,000 to 70,000 clones, nearly 90% detected once. The sequences come from CD4+ or CD8+ T cells sorted from blood, collected in a trial of the OX40 agonist ivuxolimab. These receptors were obtained from an adult with an advanced solid tumor such as melanoma, head and neck, liver or kidney cancer.

V is TRBV27 and J is TRBJ1-5; 9 nucleotides agree with TRBD1. V lost 0 bases to trimming and J lost 5 bases; unmatched junction nucleotides: 14. The CDR3 totals 19 residues. Per the germline V gene, CDR1 is MNHEY and CDR2 is SMNVEV (reference sequence). CDR3 nucleotide sequence: TGTGCCAGCAGTTTATCCATGGAGGCCGGGACAGGGTTAGATCAGCCCCAGCATTTT. This gives the protein CASSLSMEAGTGLDQPQHF.

The chain has TRBV7-2 and TRBJ2-7; 8 bases are shared with TRBD2. V lost 6 bases, J lost 4 bases, and 11 bases stayed unmatched. This CDR3 contains 15 residues. The germline CDR1 and CDR2 sequences are SGHTA and FQGNSA. CDR3 sequence: CASRLERGLGYEQYF. The CDR3, as DNA: TGTGCCAGCAGGCTAGAGCGGGGGTTAGGGTACGAGCAGTACTTC.

This sequence joins TRBV5-4 and TRBJ2-7; 11 positions match TRBD2. V shed 0 bases and J 4 bases; nucleotides not matched to a gene: 9. Germline assignment: CDR1 SGHNT and CDR2 YYREEE (reference sequence). The CDR3 spans 17 residues. Written as DNA, the CDR3 is TGTGCCAGCAGCTTGGAAGGCCTAGCGGGGGGACCTTACGAGCAGTACTTC. This encodes CASSLEGLAGGPYEQYF.